What follows are 28 T cell receptor beta chains derived from one specimen sequenced in a study of cytomegalovirus exposure and HLA in healthy donors. The PCR had 60 Vbeta and 13 Jbeta primers. Some clones are missing from TCRdb's copy, which holds only in-frame ones; the method was immunoSEQ multiplex PCR. The profile covers roughly 110,000 clones, with about 80% appearing a single time and roughly 2.6% taken by the ten largest. The sequencing sample was made of PBMCs. These receptors all stem from a female donor in good health and CMV-seronegative.

The chain uses TRBV9 and TRBJ2-5; no firm D call. The DNA end favors TRBJ2-7, so the J call may be wrong. The CDR3 contains 15 residues. Germline CDR1 and CDR2: SGDLS and YYNGEE. The CDR3 is CASSVGRGSLYEQYF. In DNA, the CDR3 is TGTGCCAGCAGCGTAGGTAGAGGCTCCCTGTACGAGCAGTACTTC.

The chain employs TRBV7-2 and TRBJ1-2; D ambiguous. Germline V gene data show CDR1 as SGHTA and CDR2 as FQGNSA. Trimming pared 5 bases from V and 6 bases from J, leaving 10 bases between. This CDR3 is 12 amino acids long. In DNA, the CDR3 is TGTGCCAGCAGCCGAGAGAGGGATGGCTACACCTTC. This gives the protein CASSRERDGYTF.

The V call is TRBV10-3, the J call TRBJ2-2; D is unclear. CDR1 is ENHRY, CDR2 SYGVKD, per germline. V was cut by 4 bases and J by 0 bases, with 3 bases left in between. The CDR3 has 13 amino acids. CDR3 residues: CAISATNTGELFF. CDR3 nucleotide sequence: TGTGCCATCAGTGCCACGAACACCGGGGAGCTGTTTTTT.

V is TRBV5-8 and J is TRBJ2-2; tentative D call: TRBD2 (6 bases). V was cut by 3 bases and J by 3 bases, with 15 bases left in between. The CDR3 loop spans 16 amino acids. Per germline, CDR1 SGHTS and CDR2 YDEGEE. The CDR3, as DNA: TGTGCCAGCAGCTGGGGCCGACTAGGACACACCGGGGAGCTGTTTTTT. Residues: CASSWGRLGHTGELFF.

The chain is built from TRBV6-1 and TRBJ1-5, with D possibly matching TRBD1 (6 bases). V was cut by 1 base and J by 9 bases, with 10 bases left in between. CDR3 length equals 13 residues. Germline CDR1 reads MNHNS; CDR2 reads SASEGT. CDR3 DNA sequence: TGTGCCAGCAGTGAAGGTCAAGGGGGGCCCCAGCATTTT. It is translated as CASSEGQGGPQHF.

This clone occurred once. This chain joins TRBV2 and TRBJ1-5; D is ambiguous. CDR1 SNHLY and CDR2 FYNNEI come from the germline V gene. Trimming cost V 4 bases and J 4 bases, with 11 bases left between them. CDR3 length equals 14 residues. The CDR3 reads CASSVGSRNQPQHF. DNA of the CDR3: TGTGCCAGCAGTGTGGGCAGTAGAAATCAGCCCCAGCATTTT.

The chain joins TRBV7-3 to TRBJ2-3, with 9 bases fitting TRBD1. Germline-derived CDR1 and CDR2 are SGHTA and FQGTGA. This CDR3 has 15 residues. Losses at the gene ends were 3 bases for V and 2 bases for J; bases not matched to a gene: 3. The DNA for the CDR3 is TGTGCCAGCAGCTTGACAGGGGGGTTCACAGATACGCAGTATTTT. This sequence encodes CASSLTGGFTDTQYF.

The genes are TRBV19 and TRBJ1-4, with D maybe TRBD1 (6 bases). The CDR3 length is 14 residues. The V gene's germline CDR1 is LNHDA and CDR2 SQIVND (reference sequence). V was shortened by 6 bases and J by 8 bases, with 16 bases between the two germline ends. CDR3 DNA: TGTGCCAGTAGCCCAACCGGGACAAACGAAAAACTGTTTTTT. Residues: CASSPTGTNEKLFF.

The gene calls are TRBV4-3 and TRBJ2-7; tentatively, D is TRBD1 (5 bases). Germline CDR1 and CDR2: LGHNA and YSLEER. Trimming stripped 4 bases from V and 5 bases from J, with 12 bases between. There are 13 residues in the CDR3. The CDR3: CASSPQGRNEQYF. CDR3 nucleotide sequence: TGCGCCAGCAGCCCGCAGGGCAGGAACGAGCAGTACTTC.

A few counts support this clone. The chain carries TRBV19 and TRBJ2-7, with D hard to call. The CDR3 contains 13 residues. V was trimmed by 5 bases and J by 3 bases, leaving 11 bases between them. Germline V gene data show CDR1 as LNHDA and CDR2 as SQIVND (reference sequence). The CDR3 reads CASSFSSFYEQYF. Here the CDR3 DNA reads TGTGCCAGTAGTTTTTCCTCCTTCTACGAGCAGTACTTC.

This clone was counted a few times. V usage is TRBV6-5 and J usage is TRBJ2-7; 8 bases line up with TRBD1. Germline V CDR1 and CDR2: MNHEY, SVGAGI. The CDR3 has 15 amino acids. V shed 4 bases and J 4 bases; nucleotides not matched to a gene: 9. The CDR3 spells CASSSSRGRQYEQYF. The CDR3 DNA is TGTGCCAGCAGTTCCTCCAGGGGGCGTCAATACGAGCAGTACTTC.

The CDR3 DNA sequence: TGTGCCTGGAGTGTACTTCTGAGTGAAAAACTGTTTTTT. Translation gives CAWSVLLSEKLFF. This chain joins TRBV30 and TRBJ1-4; D is uncertain. V lost 0 bases and J lost 7, with 9 bases in between. This CDR3 spans 13 amino acids. The germline V gene encodes CDR1 GTSNPN and CDR2 SVGIG (reference sequence). Complete variable domain (other parts from reference TRBV30 and TRBJ1-4): SQTIHQWPATLVQPVGSPLSLECTVEGTSNPNLYWYRQAAGRGLQLLFYSVGIGQISSEVPQNLSASRPQDRQFILSSKKLLLSDSGFYLCAWSVLLSEKLFFGSGTQLSVL.

CDR3: CASSLSTLLAEQFF. CDR3 bases: TGCGCCAGCAGCCTCAGTACCTTACTAGCTGAGCAGTTCTTC. The chain carries TRBV5-1 and TRBJ2-1; D possibly corresponds to TRBD2 (6 bases). This CDR3 has 14 amino acids. Between the trimmed V and J ends, which lost 4 bases and 9 bases, there was a span of 17 bases. Germline-derived CDR1 and CDR2 are SGHRS and YFSETQ.

This clone was recorded once. The genes are TRBV5-4 and TRBJ2-3; maybe TRBD2 (5 bases). The germline V gene has CDR1 SGHNT and CDR2 YYREEE (reference sequence). Trimming pared 0 bases from V and 0 bases from J, leaving 8 bases between. The CDR3 has 15 residues. DNA of the CDR3: TGTGCCAGCAGCTTGGCGAGGGCTAGCACAGATACGCAGTATTTT. Its translation is CASSLARASTDTQYF. The whole variable domain, remainder taken from reference TRBV5-4 and TRBJ2-3, is ETGVTQSPTHLIKTRGQQVTLRCSSQSGHNTVSWYQQALGQGPQFIFQYYREEENGRGNFPPRFSGLQFPNYSSELNVNALELDDSALYLCASSLARASTDTQYFGPGTRLTVL.

The gene calls are TRBV9 and TRBJ2-2, with 11 bases that match TRBD1. The trim removed 0 bases at V and 6 bases at J, leaving 22 bases unmatched. The CDR3 has 22 residues. CDR1 is SGDLS, CDR2 YYNGEE, per germline. DNA for the CDR3: TGTGCCAGCAGCGTAGAATCCCCCGGCCAGACCGGGACAGGGGGTCAGTCCGGGGAGCTGTTTTTT. Protein product: CASSVESPGQTGTGGQSGELFF.

This rearrangement joins TRBV7-3 to TRBJ1-1; TRBD1 agrees at 7 bases. The CDR3 loop spans 13 amino acids. Trimming took 5 bases from V and 7 from J; bases not matched to a gene: 7. Per the germline V gene, CDR1 is SGHTA and CDR2 is FQGTGA. For the CDR3, the DNA is TGTGCCAGCAGCCGCCGACAGGGTGGTGAAGCTTTCTTT. Amino acids: CASSRRQGGEAFF.

The V call is TRBV4-3, the J call TRBJ1-1; D gene ambiguous. Germline-derived CDR1 and CDR2 are LGHNA and YSLEER. The CDR3 runs to 13 residues. The V end was cut by 0 bases, the J end by 5 bases, with 7 bases between. The CDR3 protein is CASSQDGETEAFF. As DNA, the CDR3 is TGCGCCAGCAGCCAAGACGGGGAAACTGAAGCTTTCTTT.

V usage is TRBV10-2 and J usage is TRBJ2-7, with a possible D match to TRBD1 (5 bases). This CDR3 region has 14 residues. V dropped 0 bases and J dropped 0 bases, with 6 bases sitting between them. Germline V CDR1 and CDR2: WSHSY, SAAADI. Written as DNA, the CDR3 is TGCGCCAGCAGTGAGTCAGGGGACTCCTACGAGCAGTACTTC. It is translated as CASSESGDSYEQYF.

Remarks on this clone: The junction shows a germline mismatch at one end, possibly a read error. The rearrangement links TRBV7-2 to TRBJ1-2; D not resolved. This CDR3 is built from 11 residues. Germline-derived CDR1 and CDR2 are SGHTA and FQGNSA. CDR3 nucleotide sequence: TGTGCCAGCAGCTTCGCAGCCCAATGGGCTTGG. Its translation is CASSFAAQWAW.

V is TRBV5-4 and J is TRBJ2-3; D is perhaps TRBD2 (5 bases). This CDR3 contains 15 residues. The V gene lost 0 bases and the J gene lost 4 bases, with 12 bases spanning the gap. CDR1 and CDR2 from the germline V gene are SGHNT and YYREEE (reference sequence). The CDR3: CASSLADYLADTQYF. The CDR3 DNA follows: TGTGCCAGCAGCTTGGCAGACTACCTCGCAGATACGCAGTATTTT.

The genes are TRBV7-8 and TRBJ1-6, with TRBD1 matching 9 bases. The CDR3 sequence is 14 residues long. The V gene end was trimmed by 5 bases and the J gene end by 9 bases; junction bases not matched to a gene: 5. Germline V lookup: CDR1 SGHVS, CDR2 FQNEAQ. The CDR3 bases are TGTGCCAGCAGCCAGACAGGGGGAGGTTCACCCCTCCACTTT. Its protein product is CASSQTGGGSPLHF. Complete variable domain (other parts from reference TRBV7-8 and TRBJ1-6): GAGVSQSPRYKVAKRGQDVALRCDPISGHVSLFWYQQALGQGPEFLTYFQNEAQLDKSGLPSDRFFAERPEGSVSTLKIQRTQQEDSAVYLCASSQTGGGSPLHFGNGTRLTVT.

The J gene is TRBJ2-3, the V gene TRBV5-8; TRBD2 is a possible D gene (6 bases). Per the germline V gene, CDR1 is SGHTS and CDR2 is YDEGEE. The CDR3 length is 13 residues. V lost 4 bases and J 4 bases, leaving 10 bases between the germline ends. The CDR3 loop is CASSLREPDTQYF. The CDR3 DNA follows: TGTGCCAGCAGCCTTCGGGAGCCAGATACGCAGTATTTT.

V gene TRBV30 combines with J gene TRBJ2-1, with 8 bases identical to TRBD2. The V segment lost 0 bases and the J segment 10 bases; nucleotides outside the gene matches: 17. Looked up from germline, CDR1 is GTSNPN and CDR2 is SVGIG (reference sequence). The CDR3 contains 17 residues. The CDR3 nucleotides are TGTGCCTGGAGTGTGGGTACGGGGACTAGGTATTCCCGCGAGCAGTTCTTC. It is translated as CAWSVGTGTRYSREQFF.

This clone was found a few times. The chain employs TRBV4-2 and TRBJ2-1; 9 positions agree with TRBD1. The V segment lost 1 base and the J segment 3 bases; nucleotides outside the gene matches: 1. Per germline, CDR1 LGHNA and CDR2 YNFKEQ. The CDR3 loop spans 15 amino acids. The CDR3: CASSQGDRDYNEQFF. DNA of the CDR3: TGTGCCAGCAGCCAAGGGGACAGGGACTACAATGAGCAGTTCTTC.

The chain joins TRBV5-1 to TRBJ2-6; D is unclear. CDR1 and CDR2 (germline): SGHRS, YFSETQ. The CDR3 has 16 residues. V was clipped by 2 bases and J by 0 bases, with 9 bases between them. In DNA, the CDR3 is TGCGCCAGCAGCTTTGGGCAGACCTCTGGGGCCAACGTCCTGACTTTC. Translating it yields CASSFGQTSGANVLTF.

V and J are TRBV5-4 and TRBJ2-3, with 10 bases lining up with TRBD1. CDR1 is SGHNT and CDR2 is YYREEE in the germline V gene (reference sequence). The CDR3 consists of 15 residues. V lost 7 bases, J lost 2 bases, and 7 bases stayed unmatched. The CDR3 DNA is TGTGCCAGCGCACCGACAGGGGGCCCCACAGATACGCAGTATTTT. Translating it yields CASAPTGGPTDTQYF. Using reference TRBV5-4 and TRBJ2-3 for the parts outside the CDR3, the full variable domain is ETGVTQSPTHLIKTRGQQVTLRCSSQSGHNTVSWYQQALGQGPQFIFQYYREEENGRGNFPPRFSGLQFPNYSSELNVNALELDDSALYLCASAPTGGPTDTQYFGPGTRLTVL.

This chain uses TRBV2 with TRBJ1-1, with TRBD1 identical over 7 bases. Germline V CDR1 and CDR2: SNHLY, FYNNEI. V was pared by 6 bases and J by 0 bases, with 4 bases of the junction left unmatched. The CDR3 extends over 14 amino acids. DNA of the CDR3: TGTGCCAGCAGGGGACAGAGCTTGAACACTGAAGCTTTCTTT. This encodes CASRGQSLNTEAFF.

V and J are TRBV7-9 and TRBJ1-4; unclear D gene. Trimming stripped 5 bases from V and 15 bases from J, with 16 bases between. CDR1 is SEHNR and CDR2 is FQNEAQ in the germline V gene (reference sequence). CDR3 length: 12 residues. CDR3 nucleotides: TGTGCCAGCAGCCCATCGAGTGGACTGTTGTTTTTT. It encodes CASSPSSGLLFF.